The 30 T cell receptor beta chains presented below share a single source sample, sequenced in a study of shared clonotypes between healthy human individuals. The method was immunoSEQ multiplex PCR; TCRdb's version includes in-frame clones alone and lacks a portion of them. In the table there are around 2,000,000 clones, around 96% of which are singletons. Naive CD8 cells lacked CD45RO and underwent positive selection for CCR7, leaving out terminally differentiated effector memory CD45RA+ cells. The sample was naive CD8+ T cells sorted from blood. These receptors originate from a man aged 18-30 years in good health.

On this clone: Different DNA sequences within this sample yield the same CDR3. This rearrangement joins TRBV27 to TRBJ2-3, with D possibly matching TRBD1 (6 bases). This CDR3 is built from 14 residues. CDR1 and CDR2 from the germline V gene are MNHEY and SMNVEV (reference sequence). V dropped 3 bases and J dropped 0 bases, with 7 bases sitting between them. This CDR3 reads CASSFQGSTDTQYF. CDR3 DNA sequence: TGTGCCAGCAGTTTTCAGGGGAGCACAGATACGCAGTATTTT.

DNA for the CDR3: TGTGCCAGCAGTTTAGCGGTTCTAGGGAACACTGAAGCTTTCTTT. As protein: CASSLAVLGNTEAFF. The chain uses TRBV28 and TRBJ1-1, with no clear D. Trimming took off 2 bases at V and 1 base at J, with 11 bases between the two ends. This CDR3 comprises 15 residues. Germline V gene data show CDR1 as MDHEN and CDR2 as SYDVKM. The full variable domain, its missing parts supplied by reference TRBV28 and TRBJ1-1, is DVKVTQSSRYLVKRTGEKVFLECVQDMDHENMFWYRQDPGLGLRLIYFSYDVKMKEKGDIPEGYSVSREKKERFSLILESASTNQTSMYLCASSLAVLGNTEAFFGQGTRLTVV.

The rearrangement joins TRBV5-5 to TRBJ2-7; TRBD1 matches 9 bases. Losses at the gene ends were 1 base for V and 3 bases for J; bases not matched to a gene: 2. CDR1 and CDR2 (germline): SGHKS, YYEKEE (reference sequence). This CDR3 is 14 amino acids long. CDR3 nucleotide sequence: TGTGCCAGCAGCTTGACAGGGGGCAACTACGAGCAGTACTTC. Translated, it gives CASSLTGGNYEQYF. Drawing the rest from reference TRBV5-5 and TRBJ2-7, the complete variable domain is DAGVTQSPTHLIKTRGQQVTLRCSPISGHKSVSWYQQVLGQGPQFIFQYYEKEERGRGNFPDRFSARQFPNYSSELNVNALLLGDSALYLCASSLTGGNYEQYFGPGTRLTVT.

The rearrangement links TRBV6-5 to TRBJ1-2, with D possibly being TRBD1 (5 bases). The germline V gene has CDR1 MNHEY and CDR2 SVGAGI. Trimming pared 2 bases from V and 8 bases from J, leaving 12 bases between. This CDR3 spans 13 amino acids. CDR3 in amino acids: CASSYMGDLGYTF. The CDR3 DNA follows: TGTGCCAGCAGTTACATGGGGGACTTGGGCTACACCTTC.

CDR3 amino acids: CAISERLAINEQFF. The CDR3 region has the DNA TGTGCCATCAGTGAGAGGCTAGCTATTAATGAGCAGTTCTTC. V usage is TRBV10-3 and J usage is TRBJ2-1; D perhaps matches TRBD2 (5 bases). The V end lost 2 bases, the J end lost 7 bases, and 12 bases lay between the germline ends. Germline values: CDR1 ENHRY, CDR2 SYGVKD. The CDR3 length is 14 residues.

The genes are TRBV27 and TRBJ1-5; D is perhaps TRBD1 (5 bases). This CDR3 spans 15 amino acids. The germline CDR1 and CDR2 sequences are MNHEY and SMNVEV (reference sequence). Trimming took 4 bases from V and 2 from J, leaving 12 bases between them. In nucleotides, the CDR3 is TGTGCCAGCAGTTCCCAGGGTTGGGGCAATCAGCCCCAGCATTTT. Translated: CASSSQGWGNQPQHF.

This chain links TRBV15 with TRBJ1-6, with D possibly matching TRBD1 (5 bases). Germline-derived CDR1 and CDR2 are LNHNV and YYDKDF (reference sequence). Deletions cut 8 bases from V and 9 bases from J, with 17 bases between. This CDR3 region has 14 residues. The CDR3 protein is CATRDPGAGSPLHF. DNA for the CDR3: TGTGCCACCCGGGATCCCGGGGCGGGTTCACCCCTCCACTTT.

The rearrangement uses TRBV5-6 and TRBJ2-1, with a tentative D call TRBD2 (5 bases). The CDR3 has 15 residues. Trimming stripped 6 bases from V and 2 bases from J, with 15 bases between. Germline V gene sequence: CDR1 SGHDT, CDR2 YYEEEE. CDR3 region: CASTFLAGAYNEQFF. The DNA for the CDR3 is TGTGCCAGCACCTTTCTGGCGGGTGCCTACAATGAGCAGTTCTTC. Using reference TRBV5-6 and TRBJ2-1 for the parts outside the CDR3, the full variable domain is DAGVTQSPTHLIKTRGQQVTLRCSPKSGHDTVSWYQQALGQGPQFIFQYYEEEERQRGNFPDRFSGHQFPNYSSELNVNALLLGDSALYLCASTFLAGAYNEQFFGPGTRLTVL.

CDR3 coding DNA: TGTGCCAGCAGACCTACGGGGAGAATCTACGAGCAGTACTTC. It encodes CASRPTGRIYEQYF. The V and J genes are TRBV7-2 and TRBJ2-7, with D tentatively TRBD2 (5 bases). Trimming removed 6 bases at V and 3 bases at J, with 15 bases between. The CDR3 has 14 residues. The germline V gene encodes CDR1 SGHTA and CDR2 FQGNSA.

The CDR3 DNA follows: TGTGCCAGCAGCCAAGGTGGCAATCAGCCCCAGCATTTT. This sequence encodes CASSQGGNQPQHF. The chain is built from TRBV16 and TRBJ1-5; D unresolved. The CDR3 sequence is 13 residues long. Germline V gene sequence: CDR1 KGHSY, CDR2 FQNENV. Trimming took off 2 bases at V and 2 bases at J, with 4 bases between the two ends.

The chain combines TRBV27 with TRBJ2-1; the match to TRBD2 covers 9 bases. Germline trimming cut 3 bases from V and 8 bases from J; bases unmatched to any gene: 8. Germline loops: CDR1 MNHEY, CDR2 SMNVEV (reference sequence). This CDR3 is 15 amino acids long. CDR3: CASSLSRGGADEQFF. The CDR3 DNA is TGTGCCAGCAGTTTGTCGCGGGGGGGCGCCGATGAGCAGTTCTTC.

In its sample, this clone was seen once. Other DNA sequences in the sample encode the same CDR3. The chain combines TRBV5-1 with TRBJ2-7; D ambiguous. Germline assignment: CDR1 SGHRS and CDR2 YFSETQ. Trimming took 2 bases from V and 0 from J, leaving 6 bases between them. The CDR3 spans 13 residues. For the CDR3, the DNA is TGCGCCAGCAGCTTTACCACCTCCTACGAGCAGTACTTC. It translates to CASSFTTSYEQYF.

The J gene is TRBJ2-2, the V gene TRBV7-8; D remains unclear. This CDR3 is built from 16 residues. V was cut by 1 base and J by 2 bases, with 11 bases left in between. CDR1 SGHVS and CDR2 FQNEAQ come from the germline V gene. This chain's CDR3 is CASSLEGRLNTGELFF. The CDR3 DNA is TGTGCCAGCAGCTTAGAGGGAAGACTCAACACCGGGGAGCTGTTTTTT.

The chain combines TRBV4-3 with TRBJ2-1; the match to TRBD2 covers 8 bases. The germline V gene encodes CDR1 LGHNA and CDR2 YSLEER. This CDR3 region has 18 residues. Unmatched junction bases numbered 10, after V lost 0 bases and J lost 3 bases. The CDR3 DNA reads TGCGCCAGCAGCCAAGAGGCGGGACTAGTACCCTACTACAATGAGCAGTTCTTC. It is translated as CASSQEAGLVPYYNEQFF.

This chain links TRBV27 with TRBJ1-5; D is perhaps TRBD1 (5 bases). Germline loops: CDR1 MNHEY, CDR2 SMNVEV (reference sequence). V gave up 3 bases and J gave up 7 bases, with 10 bases separating them. CDR3 length equals 13 residues. CDR3 in amino acids: CASSLGGAQPQHF. In nucleotides, the CDR3 is TGTGCCAGCAGTTTGGGAGGGGCCCAGCCCCAGCATTTT.

The chain links TRBV4-1 to TRBJ2-3, with D perhaps matching TRBD1 (5 bases). V was pared by 1 base and J by 0 bases, with 11 bases between. CDR3 length equals 16 residues. Germline V gene lookup returns CDR1 MGHRA and CDR2 YSYEKL. The CDR3 DNA reads as TGCGCCAGCAGCCAAGGGACAACACCTAGCACAGATACGCAGTATTTT. It specifies CASSQGTTPSTDTQYF.

In this sample, this clone turned up once. V and J are TRBV19 and TRBJ1-1; possible D gene TRBD1, 5 bases. With 2 bases removed from V and 1 base from J, the gap between germline ends came to 8 bases. Per germline, CDR1 LNHDA and CDR2 SQIVND (reference sequence). This CDR3 region has 14 residues. The CDR3 region is CASSISGPNTEAFF. Here the CDR3 DNA reads TGTGCCAGTAGTATATCAGGGCCGAACACTGAAGCTTTCTTT.

This chain links TRBV2 with TRBJ1-1, with D tentatively TRBD1 (5 bases). Germline CDR1 reads SNHLY; CDR2 reads FYNNEI. With 5 bases removed from V and 0 bases from J, the gap between germline ends came to 7 bases. This CDR3 is built from 13 residues. CDR3 sequence: CASSQTVNTEAFF. As DNA, the CDR3 is TGTGCCAGCAGTCAGACAGTGAACACTGAAGCTTTCTTT.

This chain connects TRBV4-2 to TRBJ2-7; D may correspond to TRBD1 or TRBD2 (5 bases each). V lost 1 base and J lost 0, with 10 bases in between. Per germline, CDR1 LGHNA and CDR2 YNFKEQ. CDR3 length: 15 residues. The CDR3 is CASSQGAGTSYEQYF. CDR3 bases: TGTGCCAGCAGCCAAGGGGCAGGGACCTCCTACGAGCAGTACTTC.

A word on this clone: Other DNA sequences in the same sample also yield this CDR3. This sequence joins TRBV5-5 and TRBJ2-7, with 8 nucleotides matching TRBD1. V lost 2 bases and J lost 5; bases outside the gene matches: 6. Germline lookup yields CDR1 SGHKS and CDR2 YYEKEE (reference sequence). This CDR3 comprises 14 residues. In nucleotides, the CDR3 is TGTGCCAGCAGCTTCGGGCAGGGGGCGGACGAGCAGTACTTC. Its protein product is CASSFGQGADEQYF. Combining the CDR3 with reference TRBV5-5 and TRBJ2-7 gives the whole variable domain DAGVTQSPTHLIKTRGQQVTLRCSPISGHKSVSWYQQVLGQGPQFIFQYYEKEERGRGNFPDRFSARQFPNYSSELNVNALLLGDSALYLCASSFGQGADEQYFGPGTRLTVT.

The chain has TRBV19 and TRBJ1-1; tentative D call: TRBD1 (6 bases). The CDR3 has 14 residues. Germline-derived CDR1 and CDR2 are LNHDA and SQIVND (reference sequence). The V end was cut by 10 bases, the J end by 1 base, with 16 bases between. CDR3: CATGGQGRNTEAFF. Here the CDR3 DNA reads TGTGCCACCGGGGGCCAGGGAAGGAACACTGAAGCTTTCTTT.

CDR3 coding DNA: TGTGCCACCAGCAGAGATGTGGTAGCGATAATCGGGGAGCTGTTTTTT. Translating gives CATSRDVVAIIGELFF. The V gene is TRBV15, the J gene TRBJ2-2, with a weak D call TRBD2 (5 bases). V gave up 0 bases and J gave up 7 bases, with 15 bases separating them. CDR3 length: 16 amino acids. Germline CDR1 LNHNV, CDR2 YYDKDF (reference sequence). The full variable domain, rest sourced from reference TRBV15 and TRBJ2-2, is DAMVIQNPRYQVTQFGKPVTLSCSQTLNHNVMYWYQQKSSQAPKLLFHYYDKDFNNEADTPDNFQSRRPNTSFCFLDIRSPGLGDTAMYLCATSRDVVAIIGELFFGEGSRLTVL.

The J gene is TRBJ2-7, the V gene TRBV9; D is possibly TRBD2 (6 bases). CDR1 is SGDLS and CDR2 is YYNGEE in the germline V gene. This CDR3 has 16 residues. V lost 3 bases and J 5 bases, leaving 21 bases between the germline ends. This chain's CDR3 is CASSDSPRGTEDEQYF. The CDR3 DNA reads TGTGCCAGCAGCGATTCCCCTCGGGGGACTGAGGACGAGCAGTACTTC. Using reference TRBV9 and TRBJ2-7 for the parts outside the CDR3, the full variable domain is DSGVTQTPKHLITATGQRVTLRCSPRSGDLSVYWYQQSLDQGLQFLIQYYNGEERAKGNILERFSAQQFPDLHSELNLSSLELGDSALYFCASSDSPRGTEDEQYFGPGTRLTVT.

J is TRBJ2-1 and V is TRBV28, with 8 bases fitting TRBD2. This CDR3 spans 12 amino acids. Germline V gene data show CDR1 as MDHEN and CDR2 as SYDVKM. V dropped 11 bases and J dropped 5; count of bases not matched to a gene: 5. This CDR3 is CACSGVNNEQFF. The CDR3 nucleotides are TGTGCCTGTAGCGGGGTTAACAATGAGCAGTTCTTC.

The chain has TRBV30 and TRBJ1-1, with TRBD1 identical over 8 bases. V lost 0 bases, J lost 5 bases, and 5 bases stayed unmatched. The germline V gene has CDR1 GTSNPN and CDR2 SVGIG (reference sequence). The CDR3 is 14 residues long. CDR3 protein: CAWSVGQGATEAFF. The DNA of the CDR3 is TGTGCCTGGAGTGTAGGTCAGGGGGCGACTGAAGCTTTCTTT.

The rearrangement uses TRBV14 and TRBJ1-4; D is unclear. The CDR3 length is 19 residues. From germline, CDR1 is SGHDN and CDR2 FVKESK. The ends were cut back, 0 bases at V and 1 base at J, with 18 bases in the middle. CDR3 in amino acids: CASSQDGGLYSLTNEKLFF. As DNA, the CDR3 is TGTGCCAGCAGCCAAGATGGAGGCCTATACTCACTAACTAATGAAAAACTGTTTTTT.

This clone has just a few counts. The V call is TRBV6-5, the J call TRBJ1-5, with D perhaps TRBD1 (5 bases). The CDR3 totals 15 residues. V was pared by 2 bases and J by 5 bases, with 13 bases between. Germline loops: CDR1 MNHEY, CDR2 SVGAGI. CDR3: CASSYGAGKDQPQHF. CDR3 DNA sequence: TGTGCCAGCAGTTACGGGGCGGGGAAGGATCAGCCCCAGCATTTT.

The rearrangement links TRBV27 to TRBJ1-1; D might be TRBD1 (5 bases). The germline V gene has CDR1 MNHEY and CDR2 SMNVEV (reference sequence). The CDR3 contains 15 residues. The ends were cut back, 3 bases at V and 4 bases at J, with 15 bases in the middle. The CDR3 nucleotides are TGTGCCAGCAGTTTGTTAGGGGAAGCGGGCACTGAAGCTTTCTTT. Translation: CASSLLGEAGTEAFF.

This chain connects TRBV7-2 to TRBJ2-1; a weak D match, TRBD2 (5 bases). Trimming stripped 1 base from V and 7 bases from J, with 11 bases between. Germline loops: CDR1 SGHTA, CDR2 FQGNSA. The CDR3 totals 14 residues. The chain's CDR3 is CASSLGGRGNEQFF. The CDR3 DNA follows: TGTGCCAGCAGCTTAGGAGGCCGGGGAAATGAGCAGTTCTTC.

V and J are TRBV7-3 and TRBJ1-1, with D unclear. CDR1 is SGHTA, CDR2 FQGTGA, per germline. The length of the CDR3 is 14 residues. Trimming removed 2 bases from V and 4 bases from J, with 11 bases in between. For the CDR3, the DNA is TGTGCCAGCAGCTTATCGGCTGGTGGCACTGAAGCTTTCTTT. Translated: CASSLSAGGTEAFF.